These 8 T cell receptor beta chains were all obtained from the same sample, sequenced in a study of T cells in Graves' hyperthyroidism and ophthalmopathy. Amplification targeted TCR beta CDR3 regions from RNA transcripts. First-round RT-PCR with HTBI primers amplified the TCR CDR3 region. TCRdb reanalysed the multiplex PCR reads using MiXCR and keeps one entry per CDR3 protein. Altogether roughly 550,000 distinct CDR3 sequences are present, approximately 16% being singletons, with the ten largest covering about 29%. The sample taken for sequencing was blood. These receptors were collected from a woman aged 25 to 39 with Graves' ophthalmopathy.

With regard to this clonotype: A much larger clone differs by one base, so this may be a read error. This chain links TRBV28 with TRBJ2-3, with TRBD2 identical over 10 bases. This CDR3 is built from 18 residues. Germline V lookup: CDR1 MDHEN, CDR2 SYDVKM. Trimming removed 5 bases from V and 4 bases from J; junction bases left unmatched: 15. The CDR3 here is CASSGAWSGRAIADTQYF. The CDR3 DNA is TGTGCCAGCAGTGGTGCTTGGAGCGGGAGGGCCATTGCAGATACGCAGTATTTT.

In this sample, this clonotype turned up a few times. This chain uses TRBV10-1 with TRBJ2-2; D is undetermined. This CDR3 spans 13 amino acids. The germline V gene encodes CDR1 WNHNN and CDR2 SYGVQD (reference sequence). V gave up 4 bases and J gave up 5 bases, with 8 bases separating them. Written as DNA, the CDR3 is TGCGCCAGCAGTGGTCTTCCGACCGGGGAGCTGTTTTTT. Residues: CASSGLPTGELFF.

This clonotype was seen many times. This chain's CDR3 is CASSLAGLAEMQYF. The CDR3 DNA sequence: TGTGCCAGCAGCTTAGCGGGGTTAGCGGAAATGCAGTACTTC. The J gene is TRBJ2-7, the V gene TRBV7-2; possible D gene TRBD2, 6 bases. This CDR3 region has 14 residues. V lost 0 bases and J lost 9, with 15 bases in between. Germline CDR1 is SGHTA and CDR2 is FQGNSA.

At least ten counts were recorded for this clonotype. This chain joins TRBV24-1 and TRBJ2-5; D remains unclear. The germline V and J ends were trimmed by 4 bases and 2 bases, with 16 bases remaining between them. CDR1 is KGHDR and CDR2 is SFDVKD in the germline V gene. The CDR3 length is 16 residues. The CDR3 region is CATSDFSAASQETQYF. Written as DNA, the CDR3 is TGTGCCACCAGTGACTTCTCCGCGGCCTCGCAAGAGACCCAGTACTTC.

The sample holds many counts of this clonotype. The gene calls are TRBV7-2 and TRBJ2-3, with TRBD2 matching over 12 bases. This CDR3 has 16 residues. The ends lost 5 bases at V and 4 bases at J; junction bases unmatched: 7. Germline V gene sequence: CDR1 SGHTA, CDR2 FQGNSA. The CDR3 reads CASSRRLAGAADTQYF. As DNA, the CDR3 is TGTGCCAGCAGCCGCCGACTAGCGGGGGCAGCAGATACGCAGTATTTT.

V and J are TRBV19 and TRBJ2-5, with TRBD1 matching over 11 bases. Germline-derived CDR1 and CDR2 are LNHDA and SQIVND (reference sequence). The length of the CDR3 is 17 residues. J lost 2 bases, V lost 4 bases, and 9 bases had no gene match. CDR3 amino acids: CASSTRPGTGGQETQYF. CDR3 bases: TGTGCCAGTAGTACCCGACCCGGGACAGGGGGTCAAGAGACCCAGTACTTC.

This clonotype appeared many times. V usage is TRBV6-2 or TRBV6-3 and J usage is TRBJ1-1; 7 positions match TRBD1. V trimming: 5 bases; J trimming: 4 bases; junction bases outside the gene matches: 4. Germline-derived CDR1 and CDR2 are MNHEY and SVGEGT. This CDR3 has 13 residues. The CDR3 is CASSLTGVTEAFF. The CDR3 bases are TGTGCCAGCAGTCTTACAGGGGTCACTGAAGCTTTCTTT.

A few counts support this clonotype. The rearrangement links TRBV5-1 to TRBJ2-7, with TRBD1 matching over 8 bases. Trimming took 4 bases from V and 0 from J; bases not matched to a gene: 6. CDR3 size: 15 residues. From germline, CDR1 is SGHRS and CDR2 YFSETQ. DNA of the CDR3: TGCGCCAGCAGCCCCGACAGGGGAATCTCCTACGAGCAGTACTTC. Its protein product is CASSPDRGISYEQYF.